Here is one T cell receptor (beta chain) with its context. The CDR3 is 13 amino acids. Germline trimming cut 5 bases from V and 2 bases from J; bases unmatched to any gene: 2. CDR1 SGHTA and CDR2 FQGNSA come from the germline V gene. The data originate from a study of blood T cell repertoires in COVID-19. Study-wide background: Acute-phase and convalescent COVID-19 samples originated in the United States, Italy and Spain.

As originally analysed: By means of reference gene primer amplification, nucleated cell counts were estimated. Generated by immunoSEQ multiplex PCR, the TCRdb table keeps only in-frame clones and is missing some. That table supplies the V and J calls and clone size; D and trimming were determined from the DNA. There are about 220,000 clones in the sample; around four fifths occur only once, and roughly 21% lies in the top ten. The TCR originated in a young man with active or convalescent COVID-19. The rearrangement links TRBV7-2 to TRBJ1-1; TRBD1 matches 7 bases. The specimen was peripheral blood. Here the CDR3 reads CASSRDRNTEAFF. The CDR3 DNA reads as TGTGCCAGCAGCCGGGACAGAAACACTGAAGCTTTCTTT.